Listed here are 20 T cell receptor beta chains from one sample, sequenced in a study of T-cell reconstitution after alpha-beta-depleted transplantation in children. Using unique molecular identifiers, the investigators prepared the TCRbeta library. TCRdb independently ran MiXCR on the PCR reads; one entry per CDR3 protein. The sample includes about 120,000 distinct CDR3 sequences, under 30% seen only once; the top ten take about 10%. This sample comprised PBMCs, mostly from graft donor cells, obtained 180 days after TCRalphabeta/CD19-depleted stem cell transplant. The receptors derive from a male patient between 2 and 15 years old who had a stem cell transplant for chronic granulomatous disease, so the T cells may come from the graft donor.

This chain joins TRBV9 and TRBJ2-7, with a possible D match to TRBD2 (5 bases). Germline CDR1 is SGDLS and CDR2 is YYNGEE. This CDR3 contains 14 residues. V shed 4 bases and J shed 3 bases, with 14 bases lying between them. CDR3 loop: CASSPGGGHYEQYF. CDR3 nucleotides: TGTGCCAGCAGCCCCGGAGGCGGGCACTACGAGCAGTACTTC.

The rearrangement uses TRBV20-1 and TRBJ1-1; 9 nucleotides match TRBD1. Looked up from germline, CDR1 is DFQATT and CDR2 is SNEGSKA (reference sequence). The ends lost 3 bases at V and 4 bases at J; junction bases unmatched: 3. The CDR3 spans 13 residues. The CDR3 nucleotides read TGCAGTGCTAGTTACAGGGGGCCCACTGAAGCTTTCTTT. Its protein is CSASYRGPTEAFF.

The J gene is TRBJ1-3, the V gene TRBV10-3; D ambiguous. Germline V gene lookup returns CDR1 ENHRY and CDR2 SYGVKD. The V gene lost 0 bases and the J gene lost 0 bases, with 18 bases spanning the gap. The CDR3 consists of 19 residues. This chain's CDR3 is CAISESRSRGVFSGNTIYF. The CDR3 region has the DNA TGTGCCATCAGTGAGTCGAGGTCCCGGGGAGTTTTCTCTGGAAACACCATATATTTT.

This clonotype was observed many times. V gene TRBV20-1 combines with J gene TRBJ2-7; tentative D call: TRBD2 (5 bases). The V and J ends lost 1 base and 0 bases respectively, with 13 bases between them. This CDR3 is 15 amino acids long. Germline-derived CDR1 and CDR2 are DFQATT and SNEGSKA (reference sequence). In DNA form, the CDR3 reads TGCAGTGCTAGAGGACCATCACTAGTCTCCTACGAGCAGTACTTC. Amino acids: CSARGPSLVSYEQYF.

This clonotype was counted many times. This rearrangement joins TRBV30 to TRBJ2-7, with D possibly TRBD1 on 8 matching bases. This CDR3 is 12 amino acids long. Trimming shortened V by 4 bases and J by 6 bases, and 13 bases separated the two germline ends. Germline-derived CDR1 and CDR2 are GTSNPN and SVGIG (reference sequence). The CDR3 nucleotides read TGTGCCTGGACAGGGGGCGGGGGCGAGCAGTACTTC. It translates to CAWTGGGGEQYF.

This clonotype has more than one count but fewer than ten. The CDR3 DNA reads TGTGCCAGCTCACTTCCAGCGGGAGGGCCAGGGAATGAGCAGTTCTTC. Translation gives CASSLPAGGPGNEQFF. The chain couples TRBV18 to TRBJ2-1, with 10 bases aligning to TRBD2. Trimming removed 4 bases from V and 7 bases from J; junction bases left unmatched: 10. Germline V gene lookup returns CDR1 KGHSH and CDR2 LQKENI. The CDR3 has 16 amino acids.

The V and J genes are TRBV14 and TRBJ2-4, with TRBD1 as a possible D gene (5 bases). Germline loops: CDR1 SGHDN, CDR2 FVKESK. The CDR3 contains 13 residues. V dropped 1 base and J dropped 11 bases, with 12 bases sitting between them. CDR3: CASSQGRLGVQYF. DNA of the CDR3: TGTGCCAGCAGCCAAGGTCGGCTAGGGGTTCAGTACTTC.

This clonotype has only a few counts. The V and J genes are TRBV20-1 and TRBJ2-7; 7 bases agree with TRBD1. The CDR3 totals 14 residues. In germline, CDR1 is DFQATT, CDR2 SNEGSKA (reference sequence). V trimming: 0 bases; J trimming: 3 bases; junction bases outside the gene matches: 5. The CDR3 sequence is CSARDLAGGYEQYF. DNA of the CDR3: TGCAGTGCTAGAGATCTGGCAGGGGGCTACGAGCAGTACTTC.

The V and J genes are TRBV12-3 or TRBV12-4 and TRBJ1-3, with 8 bases aligning to TRBD1. The CDR3 loop spans 15 amino acids. The J segment lost 4 bases and the V segment lost 5 bases, leaving 7 bases of the junction unmatched. As DNA, the CDR3 is TGTGCCAGCAGTCCTACAGGGGGATCAGGAAACACCATATATTTT. Its protein is CASSPTGGSGNTIYF.

This clonotype was recorded many times. This rearrangement joins TRBV7-2 to TRBJ2-7; a weak D match, TRBD2 (6 bases). Germline V gene sequence: CDR1 SGHTA, CDR2 FQGNSA. The V gene lost 5 bases and the J gene lost 6 bases, with 14 bases spanning the gap. CDR3 length: 13 amino acids. The CDR3 sequence is CASSKNLGGEQYF. The CDR3 nucleotides are TGTGCCAGCAGCAAAAATCTGGGGGGCGAGCAGTACTTC. The full variable domain, in which reference TRBV7-2 and TRBJ2-7 provide the parts outside the CDR3, is GAGVSQSPSNKVTEKGKDVELRCDPISGHTALYWYRQSLGQGLEFLIYFQGNSAPDKSGLPSDRFSAERTGGSVSTLTIQRTQQEDSAVYLCASSKNLGGEQYFGPGTRLTVT.

V usage is TRBV12-3 or TRBV12-4 and J usage is TRBJ2-7; 12 positions match TRBD2. This CDR3 spans 14 amino acids. Trimming took 5 bases from V and 6 from J; bases not matched to a gene: 5. The CDR3 DNA follows: TGTGCCAGCAGTCCTAGCGGGAGGGTTTGCGAGCAGTACTTC. Its protein product is CASSPSGRVCEQYF.

This clonotype appeared many times. The rearrangement joins TRBV3-1 to TRBJ2-5; 9 nucleotides align to TRBD2. CDR3 length equals 14 residues. Germline assignment: CDR1 LGHDT and CDR2 YNNKEL (reference sequence). J gave up 2 bases and V 7 bases, and 5 bases lay outside the gene matches. The CDR3 spells CASTRLADQETQYF. DNA for the CDR3: TGTGCCAGCACCCGACTAGCGGATCAAGAGACCCAGTACTTC.

The chain carries TRBV5-1 and TRBJ2-1; 9 bases match TRBD2. CDR3 length: 15 residues. J was trimmed by 3 bases and V by 4 bases; bases with no gene match: 5. The germline V gene encodes CDR1 SGHRS and CDR2 YFSETQ. This CDR3 reads CASSLRLADYNEQFF. CDR3 DNA sequence: TGCGCCAGCAGCCTCAGACTAGCGGACTACAATGAGCAGTTCTTC.

This clonotype has ten or more counts. The chain carries TRBV7-2 and TRBJ2-7, with 10 positions matching TRBD2. The ends lost 0 bases at V and 4 bases at J; junction bases unmatched: 3. From germline, CDR1 is SGHTA and CDR2 FQGNSA. The CDR3 has 15 residues. The CDR3 DNA reads as TGTGCCAGCAGCTTAGCGCTAGCGGGAGTATACGAGCAGTACTTC. Translated, it gives CASSLALAGVYEQYF.

This clonotype was seen a few times. The gene calls are TRBV20-1 and TRBJ2-3; tentatively, D is TRBD1 or TRBD2 (6 bases each). The CDR3 spans 11 residues. V lost 7 bases, J lost 5 bases, and 10 bases lay in between. The V gene's germline CDR1 is DFQATT and CDR2 SNEGSKA (reference sequence). DNA for the CDR3: TGCAGTGAGGGGGGTCGAGATACGCAGTATTTT. Its protein is CSEGGRDTQYF.

This clonotype was counted many times. J is TRBJ2-7 and V is TRBV9; possible D gene TRBD2, 5 bases. The CDR3 length is 13 residues. The ends were cut back, 2 bases at V and 6 bases at J, with 12 bases in the middle. In germline, CDR1 is SGDLS, CDR2 YYNGEE. The CDR3 nucleotides read TGTGCCAGCAGCGTTGGAGGAATATCCGAGCAGTACTTC. This encodes CASSVGGISEQYF.

The J gene is TRBJ1-2, the V gene TRBV7-8, with D unresolved. Trimming shortened V by 0 bases and J by 3 bases, and 8 bases separated the two germline ends. Germline CDR1 is SGHVS and CDR2 is FQNEAQ. The CDR3 runs to 14 residues. CDR3 in DNA: TGTGCCAGCAGCTTAGCGTCGGTAGACTATGGCTACACCTTC. Translated: CASSLASVDYGYTF. Variable domain in full (rest from reference TRBV7-8 and TRBJ1-2): GAGVSQSPRYKVAKRGQDVALRCDPISGHVSLFWYQQALGQGPEFLTYFQNEAQLDKSGLPSDRFFAERPEGSVSTLKIQRTQQEDSAVYLCASSLASVDYGYTFGSGTRLTVV.

V usage is TRBV28 and J usage is TRBJ2-4, with 7 bases aligning to TRBD1. V shed 3 bases, J shed 5 bases, and the junction held 4 bases outside the gene matches. Germline CDR1 MDHEN, CDR2 SYDVKM. This CDR3 is built from 14 residues. As DNA, the CDR3 is TGTGCCAGCAGTTTCCCCGGACAGGAAAACATTCAGTACTTC. Residues: CASSFPGQENIQYF.

This clonotype occurred a few times. The rearrangement joins TRBV12-3 or TRBV12-4 to TRBJ2-7, with a weak D call TRBD1 (6 bases). Trimming pared 6 bases from V and 9 bases from J, leaving 21 bases between. This CDR3 is built from 14 residues. The CDR3 spells CASSITLGHGGQYF. In DNA form, the CDR3 reads TGTGCCAGCAGCATAACCCTGGGACACGGCGGGCAGTACTTC.

J is TRBJ1-6 and V is TRBV5-1; TRBD1 agrees at 7 bases. Losses at the gene ends were 5 bases for V and 8 bases for J; bases not matched to a gene: 13. Germline V lookup: CDR1 SGHRS, CDR2 YFSETQ. This CDR3 region has 16 residues. CDR3 DNA sequence: TGCGCCAGCAGTCTTCTACCAACAGGGGAAGATTCACCCCTCCACTTT. As protein: CASSLLPTGEDSPLHF.